This T cell receptor beta chain stems from a study of T cell changes during pregnancy in multiple sclerosis. Some clones are missing from TCRdb's copy, which holds only in-frame ones; the method was immunoSEQ multiplex PCR. The sample shows over 50,000 clones, around 91% of them seen only once. V lost 8 bases and J 0 bases, leaving 7 bases between the germline ends. The germline CDR1 and CDR2 sequences are ENHRY and SYGVKD. The CDR3 spans 12 residues. The chain carries TRBV10-3 and TRBJ1-1; D may be TRBD1 (5 bases). The TCR sequence derives from a female donor in good health, enrolled as a control in a pregnancy study. Sequenced material: peripheral blood, taken in the third trimester of pregnancy. The chain's CDR3 is CAIGALNTEAFF. In DNA form, the CDR3 reads TGTGCCATCGGGGCTTTGAACACTGAAGCTTTCTTT.